This T cell receptor beta chain was found in a study of cytomegalovirus exposure and HLA in healthy donors. As to this clone: Its antigen is unknown.

There are 15 residues in the CDR3. Trimming left V 4 bases short and J 4 bases short, with 16 bases between. The germline V gene has CDR1 MNHEY and CDR2 SMNVEV (reference sequence). A multiplex PCR was run with 60 Vbeta primers and 13 Jbeta primers. Method: immunoSEQ multiplex PCR; TCRdb's copy keeps in-frame clones and lacks some. The data contain roughly 180,000 clones, about 85% of them singletons. General study results and limits: Researchers reported that three CMV-associated chains were confirmed in vitro as CMV antigen-specific. Presence/absence analyses supposed approximately even sequencing depth among donors.

The sequenced material came from PBMCs. The rearrangement uses TRBV27 and TRBJ1-1; D call uncertain. The TCR originated in a girl aged 10-17 years in good health and CMV-seropositive. CDR3 DNA: TGTGCCAGCAGTTCCGGGGTGAGGGTCCGCACTGAAGCTTTCTTT. Protein: CASSSGVRVRTEAFF.